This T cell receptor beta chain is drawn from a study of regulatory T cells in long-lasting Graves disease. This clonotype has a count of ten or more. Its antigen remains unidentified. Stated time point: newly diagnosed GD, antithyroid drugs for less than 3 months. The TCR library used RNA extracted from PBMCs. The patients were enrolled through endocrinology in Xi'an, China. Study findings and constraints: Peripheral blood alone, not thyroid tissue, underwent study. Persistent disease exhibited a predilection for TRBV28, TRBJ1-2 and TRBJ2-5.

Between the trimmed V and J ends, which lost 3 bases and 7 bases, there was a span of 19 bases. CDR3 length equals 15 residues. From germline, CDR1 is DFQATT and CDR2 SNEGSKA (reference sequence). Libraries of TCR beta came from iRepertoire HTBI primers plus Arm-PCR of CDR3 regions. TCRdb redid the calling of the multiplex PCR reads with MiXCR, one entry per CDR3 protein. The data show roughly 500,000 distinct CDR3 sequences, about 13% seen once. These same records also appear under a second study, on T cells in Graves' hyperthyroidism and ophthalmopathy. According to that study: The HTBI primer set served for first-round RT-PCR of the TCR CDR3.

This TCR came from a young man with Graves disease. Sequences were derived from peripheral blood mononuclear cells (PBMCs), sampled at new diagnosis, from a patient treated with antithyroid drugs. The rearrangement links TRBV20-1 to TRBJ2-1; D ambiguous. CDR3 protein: CSARLFGHAKNEQFF. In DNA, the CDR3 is TGCAGTGCTAGGTTGTTTGGGCACGCAAAGAATGAGCAGTTCTTC.